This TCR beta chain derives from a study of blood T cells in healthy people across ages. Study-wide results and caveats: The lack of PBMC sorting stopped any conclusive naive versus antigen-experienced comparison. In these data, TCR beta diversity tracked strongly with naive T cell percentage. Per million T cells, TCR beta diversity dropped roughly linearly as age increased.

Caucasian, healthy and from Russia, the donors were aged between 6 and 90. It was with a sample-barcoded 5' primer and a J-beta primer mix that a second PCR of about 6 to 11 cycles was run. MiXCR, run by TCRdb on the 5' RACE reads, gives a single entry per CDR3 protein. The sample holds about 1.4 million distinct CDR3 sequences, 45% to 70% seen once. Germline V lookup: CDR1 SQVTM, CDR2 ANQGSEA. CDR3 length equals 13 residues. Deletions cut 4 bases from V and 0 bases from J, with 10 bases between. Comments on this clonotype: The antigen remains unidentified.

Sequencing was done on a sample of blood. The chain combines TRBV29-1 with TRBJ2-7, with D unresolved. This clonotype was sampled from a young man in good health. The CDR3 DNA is TGCAGCGTTGTTTGGACGGACTCCTACGAGCAGTACTTC. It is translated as CSVVWTDSYEQYF.